A selection of T cell receptor beta chains follows, all from one sample in a study of cytomegalovirus exposure and HLA in healthy donors. Produced via immunoSEQ multiplex PCR; TCRdb's table is partial and in-frame only. The sample includes some 140,000 clones, around four fifths of them seen just once. Material for sequencing was PBMCs. These receptors all stem from a man aged 35 to 55 in good health and CMV-seronegative. CDR3s include the opening cysteine and the closing phenylalanine or tryptophan. A D gene is named only where the DNA matches it firmly. Clone size is not always given. Where it is, it says once, few, many or a class for expanded clones.

length	D	J	V	size	CDR3	DNA
12	.	TRBJ2-5	TRBV29-1	.	CSAPTGGETQYF	TGCAGCGCGCCGACAGGTGGAGAGACCCAGTACTTC
18	.	TRBJ2-3	TRBV5-1	.	CASSLEGVGGGSTDTQYF	TGCGCCAGCAGCTTGGAGGGGGTCGGCGGGGGTAGCACAGATACGCAGTATTTT
15	TRBD1	TRBJ1-2	TRBV19	.	CASSIGTTGVYGYTF	TGTGCCAGTAGTATAGGTACCACAGGGGTCTATGGCTACACCTTC
14	.	TRBJ2-7	TRBV21-1	.	CASINPGHTYEQYF	TGTGCCAGCATCAACCCGGGACACACCTACGAGCAGTACTTC
18	TRBD1	TRBJ2-2	TRBV4-2	.	CASSNTKTTGTGTGELFF	TGTGCCAGCTCAAACACAAAGACCACAGGGACAGGCACCGGGGAGCTGTTTTTT
14	.	TRBJ1-5	TRBV2	few	CASKRENSNQPQHF	TGTGCCAGCAAACGGGAGAATAGCAATCAGCCCCAGCATTTT
13	.	TRBJ2-5	TRBV29-1	.	CSVGRSSQETQYF	TGCAGCGTTGGTAGGAGTTCCCAAGAGACCCAGTACTTC
13	.	TRBJ1-2	TRBV30	.	CAWRTDLNYGYTF	TGTGCCTGGAGGACAGATTTAAACTATGGCTACACCTTC
15	.	TRBJ2-7	TRBV10-3	.	CAISESPGGSYEQYF	TGTGCCATCAGTGAGTCCCCGGGGGGCAGCTACGAGCAGTACTTC
15	.	TRBJ2-7	TRBV6-6	.	CASSPGVAQAYEQYF	TGTGCCAGCAGCCCGGGGGTAGCGCAGGCCTACGAGCAGTACTTC
13	.	TRBJ2-3	TRBV7-3	.	CATQSSRTDTQYF	TGTGCCACCCAATCTAGCCGCACAGATACGCAGTATTTT
17	TRBD2	TRBJ2-2	TRBV7-2	.	CASSLVRLAGVTGELFF	TGTGCCAGCAGCTTAGTTCGGCTAGCGGGAGTTACCGGGGAGCTGTTTTTT
19	TRBD2	TRBJ2-1	TRBV13	.	CASSSGGLAGVIAYNEQFF	TGTGCCAGCAGCTCCGGAGGTCTAGCGGGAGTGATCGCCTACAATGAGCAGTTCTTC
20	TRBD1	TRBJ2-2	TRBV4-3	.	CASSQFRTGAPFGDTGELFF	TGCGCCAGCAGCCAATTTCGGACAGGGGCACCCTTTGGGGACACCGGGGAGCTGTTTTTT
17	TRBD1	TRBJ2-1	TRBV7-9	.	CASSPTDPTGIYNEQFF	TGTGCCAGCAGCCCGACAGATCCGACAGGGATCTACAATGAGCAGTTCTTC
15	.	TRBJ2-2	TRBV5-1	.	CASSLRGYETGELFF	TGCGCCAGCAGCCTCCGGGGGTATGAAACCGGGGAGCTGTTTTTT
18	.	TRBJ2-3	TRBV5-1	.	CASSLAGAGTLDLDTQYF	TGCGCCAGCAGCTTGGCAGGGGCAGGGACCTTAGATTTAGATACGCAGTATTTT
16	TRBD2	TRBJ2-3	TRBV5-1	once	CASSLGRTSVTDTQYF	TGCGCCAGCAGCTTGGGAAGGACTAGCGTCACAGATACGCAGTATTTT
12	.	TRBJ2-1	TRBV7-2	.	CASSLPPYEQFF	TGTGCCAGCAGCCTACCCCCGTATGAGCAGTTCTTC
16	TRBD1	TRBJ2-5	TRBV18	once	CASSPRTGQPRETQYF	TGTGCCAGCTCACCCCGGACAGGGCAACCTAGGGAGACCCAGTACTTC
13	.	TRBJ2-7	TRBV29-1	.	CSAKRDWSYEQYF	TGCAGCGCTAAACGGGACTGGTCCTACGAGCAGTACTTC
15	.	TRBJ2-7	TRBV6-5	.	CASTLQDSPAYEQYF	TGTGCCAGCACCCTCCAGGACAGTCCCGCCTACGAGCAGTACTTC
15	TRBD1	TRBJ2-6	TRBV6-6	.	CASRDRVAGANVLTF	TGTGCCAGCCGGGACAGGGTGGCTGGGGCCAACGTCCTGACTTTC
15	.	TRBJ2-1	TRBV11-3	.	CASSRTGISYNEQFF	TGTGCCAGCAGCCGAACCGGGATTTCCTACAATGAGCAGTTCTTC
17	.	TRBJ1-5	TRBV5-8	.	CASSLDGDLYSNQPQHF	TGTGCCAGCAGCTTGGACGGAGACTTGTATAGCAATCAGCCCCAGCATTTT
15	.	TRBJ1-1	TRBV7-9	.	CASSLGGVGNTEAFF	TGTGCCAGCAGCTTGGGGGGGGTAGGGAACACTGAAGCTTTCTTT
16	TRBD2	TRBJ2-3	TRBV6-5	.	CASSSPGLAATDTQYF	TGTGCCAGCAGTTCCCCGGGACTAGCGGCCACAGATACGCAGTATTTT
12	.	TRBJ1-5	TRBV5-8	.	CASSRGEDPQHF	TGTGCCAGCAGCCGTGGGGAGGATCCACAGCATTTT
15	TRBD1	TRBJ1-2	TRBV28	.	CASSLTLGTGYGYTF	TGTGCCAGCAGTTTAACCCTCGGGACAGGGTATGGCTACACCTTC
14	.	TRBJ2-5	TRBV30	.	CAWSPLSGSGTQYF	TGTGCCTGGAGCCCGCTTTCTGGCTCTGGGACCCAGTACTTC
17	TRBD2	TRBJ2-1	TRBV5-4	once	CASSFGLAVSSYNEQFF	TGTGCCAGCAGCTTTGGACTAGCGGTGAGCTCCTACAATGAGCAGTTCTTC
15	.	TRBJ2-5	TRBV21-1	.	CASSRMGTGLEAQYF	TGTGCCAGCAGCAGAATGGGGACAGGGTTGGAGGCCCAGTACTTC
16	TRBD2	TRBJ2-5	TRBV11-2	.	CASSLLAGGPEETQYF	TGTGCCAGCAGCTTACTAGCGGGGGGGCCGGAGGAGACCCAGTACTTC
17	TRBD2	TRBJ2-2	TRBV7-8	.	CASSSEGSGRADGELFF	TGTGCCAGCAGCTCCGAGGGGAGCGGGAGGGCGGACGGGGAGCTGTTTTTT
15	.	TRBJ2-5	TRBV11-3	.	CASSLGLTGQETQYF	TGTGCCAGCAGCTTAGGCCTGACAGGACAAGAGACCCAGTACTTC
13	.	TRBJ2-3	TRBV5-1	few	CASSLVIADTQYF	TGCGCCAGCAGCTTAGTCATAGCAGATACGCAGTATTTT
13	.	TRBJ1-1	TRBV19	.	CASSARVNTEAFF	TGTGCCAGTAGTGCCAGGGTGAACACTGAAGCTTTCTTT
14	TRBD1	TRBJ2-3	TRBV27	.	CASSLAQGADTQYF	TGTGCCAGCAGTTTAGCGCAGGGGGCAGATACGCAGTATTTT
15	TRBD1	TRBJ1-4	TRBV7-9	few	CASSLAGQVNEKLFF	TGTGCCAGCAGCTTAGCCGGACAGGTTAATGAAAAACTGTTTTTT
15	TRBD2	TRBJ2-5	TRBV9	few	CASSQTGTRWETQYF	TGTGCCAGCAGCCAGACCGGGACTAGATGGGAGACCCAGTACTTC
13	.	TRBJ2-1	TRBV14	.	CASSQDLRGEQFF	TGTGCCAGCAGCCAAGATCTTCGCGGAGAGCAGTTCTTC
15	.	TRBJ2-5	TRBV9	.	CASSVGTANQETQYF	TGTGCCAGCAGCGTAGGGACAGCGAACCAAGAGACCCAGTACTTC
11	.	TRBJ2-1	TRBV9	.	CASSDNNEQFF	TGTGCCAGCAGCGACAACAATGAGCAGTTCTTC
15	.	TRBJ2-2	TRBV27	.	CASSRTGTVTGELFF	TGTGCCAGCAGTCGGACCGGGACTGTCACCGGGGAGCTGTTTTTT
15	.	TRBJ1-4	TRBV5-4	once	CASSLRQGGTEKLFF	TGTGCCAGCAGCTTGCGGCAGGGCGGAACTGAAAAACTGTTTTTT
15	TRBD2	TRBJ2-1	TRBV6-5	.	CASSALAGEVSEQFF	TGTGCCAGCAGCGCACTAGCGGGGGAGGTTAGTGAGCAGTTCTTC
15	.	TRBJ1-3	TRBV9	.	CASSRTGIPGNTIYF	TGTGCCAGCAGCCGAACAGGGATCCCTGGAAACACCATATATTTT
15	.	TRBJ2-5	TRBV28	few	CASSFQAGTGETQYF	TGTGCCAGCAGTTTCCAGGCCGGGACTGGAGAGACCCAGTACTTC
16	TRBD2	TRBJ2-3	TRBV5-4	.	CASSPWTSGVTDTQYF	TGTGCCAGCAGCCCCTGGACTAGCGGGGTCACAGATACGCAGTATTTT
12	TRBD2	TRBJ2-1	TRBV7-9	.	CSSSPSGNEQFF	TGTTCCAGCAGCCCTAGCGGCAATGAGCAGTTCTTC
16	.	TRBJ2-3	TRBV27	.	CASSSGITGETDTQYF	TGTGCCAGCAGTTCGGGTATAACGGGAGAGACAGATACGCAGTATTTT
14	TRBD2	TRBJ2-3	TRBV5-1	.	CASTPGLETDTQYF	TGCGCCAGCACCCCGGGACTAGAAACAGATACGCAGTATTTT
15	.	TRBJ2-7	TRBV4-3	.	CASSQNRDSFYEQYF	TGCGCCAGCAGCCAAAACCGGGACTCGTTCTACGAGCAGTACTTC
14	.	TRBJ1-4	TRBV5-3	once	CARSSRGENEKLFF	TGTGCCAGAAGCTCACGGGGGGAGAATGAAAAACTGTTTTTT
13	TRBD1	TRBJ2-1	TRBV29-1	.	CSARTGSYNEQFF	TGCAGCGCCCGGACAGGCTCCTACAATGAGCAGTTCTTC
17	TRBD2	TRBJ2-1	TRBV7-9	.	CASSGLAGDLSYNEQFF	TGTGCCAGTTCTGGACTAGCGGGAGACCTCTCCTACAATGAGCAGTTCTTC
16	TRBD1	TRBJ1-2	TRBV4-3	.	CASSLESGGTSYGYTF	TGCGCCAGCAGCCTTGAGTCAGGGGGCACTAGCTATGGCTACACCTTC
14	TRBD1	TRBJ1-1	TRBV10-2	.	CASSLTGGNTEAFF	TGCGCCAGCAGCCTGACAGGGGGGAACACTGAAGCTTTCTTT
14	.	TRBJ1-5	TRBV5-5	.	CASSLPGEGQPQHF	TGTGCCAGCAGCTTGCCAGGGGAAGGGCAGCCCCAGCATTTT